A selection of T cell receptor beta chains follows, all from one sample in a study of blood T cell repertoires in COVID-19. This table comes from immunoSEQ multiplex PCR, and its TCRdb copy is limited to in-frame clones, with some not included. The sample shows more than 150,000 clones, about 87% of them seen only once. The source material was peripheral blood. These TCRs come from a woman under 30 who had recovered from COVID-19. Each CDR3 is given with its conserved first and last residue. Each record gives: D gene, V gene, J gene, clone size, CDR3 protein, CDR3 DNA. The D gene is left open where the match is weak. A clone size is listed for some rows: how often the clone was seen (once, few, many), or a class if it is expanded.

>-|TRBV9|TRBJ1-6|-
CASSVETGNSPLHF
TGTGCCAGCAGCGTAGAGACAGGCAATTCACCCCTCCACTTT
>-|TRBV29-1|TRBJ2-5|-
CSALDSRQETQYF
TGCAGCGCCTTGGACAGTAGGCAAGAGACCCAGTACTTC
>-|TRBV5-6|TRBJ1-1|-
CASSTVQGWGTEAFF
TGTGCCAGCAGCACCGTCCAGGGTTGGGGAACTGAAGCTTTCTTT
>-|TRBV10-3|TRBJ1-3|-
CATGQSDRNTIYF
TGTGCCACCGGACAGTCCGATAGAAACACCATATATTTT
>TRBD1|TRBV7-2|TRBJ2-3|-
CASSLGQGVTDTQYF
TGTGCCAGCAGCTTGGGACAGGGTGTCACAGATACGCAGTATTTT
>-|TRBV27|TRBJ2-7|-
CASSTLRPLREVYEQYF
TGTGCCAGCAGCACTCTTCGACCCCTGCGGGAAGTCTACGAGCAGTACTTC
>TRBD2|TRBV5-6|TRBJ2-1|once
CASSLGLRTSVDNEQFF
TGTGCCAGCAGCTTGGGTCTCAGGACTAGCGTTGACAATGAGCAGTTCTTC
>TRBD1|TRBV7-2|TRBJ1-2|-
CASSFNAARQGMNYGYTF
TGTGCCAGCAGCTTTAACGCGGCTAGACAGGGGATGAACTATGGCTACACCTTC
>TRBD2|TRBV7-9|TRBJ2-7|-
CASSSTISSSGGLHEQYF
TGTGCCAGCAGCTCCACGATTAGTTCTAGCGGGGGGTTACACGAGCAGTACTTC
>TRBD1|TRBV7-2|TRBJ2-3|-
CASSSAGTGSNTQYF
TGTGCCAGCAGCTCCGCCGGGACAGGCTCTAATACGCAGTATTTT
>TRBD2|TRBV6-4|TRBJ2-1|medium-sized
CASSDSTSGHNEQFF
TGTGCCAGCAGTGACTCGACTAGCGGGCACAATGAGCAGTTCTTC
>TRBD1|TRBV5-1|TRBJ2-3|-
CASSLGGQGGTDTQYF
TGCGCCAGCAGCTTGGGGGGACAGGGAGGAACAGATACGCAGTATTTT
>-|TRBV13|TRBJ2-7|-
CASSQESSYEQYF
TGTGCCAGCAGCCAAGAGAGCTCCTACGAGCAGTACTTC
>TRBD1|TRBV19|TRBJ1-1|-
CASSVTGARAEAFF
TGTGCCAGTAGTGTAACAGGGGCTAGGGCTGAAGCTTTCTTT
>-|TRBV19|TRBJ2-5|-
CASSPPNF
TGTGCCAGTAGTCCCCCTAACTTC
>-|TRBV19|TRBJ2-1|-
CASSIQGPLAYNEQFF
TGTGCCAGTAGTATACAGGGCCCCTTAGCCTACAATGAGCAGTTCTTC
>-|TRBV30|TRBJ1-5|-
CAWSPGLGNQPQHF
TGTGCCTGGAGCCCCGGACTGGGCAATCAGCCCCAGCATTTT
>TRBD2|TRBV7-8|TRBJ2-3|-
CASKSPGVSGRRVNTDTQYF
TGTGCCAGTAAATCCCCAGGGGTTAGCGGGAGGCGGGTTAACACAGATACGCAGTATTTT
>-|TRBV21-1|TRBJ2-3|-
CASSGRTGEGTDTQYF
TGTGCCAGCAGCGGCAGGACAGGGGAAGGCACAGATACGCAGTATTTT
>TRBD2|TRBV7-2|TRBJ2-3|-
CATRFSGRTTDTQYF
TGTGCCACCCGATTCAGCGGGAGAACCACAGATACGCAGTATTTT
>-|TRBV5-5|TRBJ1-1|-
CASRPDMNTEAFF
TGTGCCAGCAGACCGGACATGAACACTGAAGCTTTCTTT
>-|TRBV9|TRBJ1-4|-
CASSVRGLGNEKLFF
TGTGCCAGCAGCGTTAGGGGTCTGGGTAATGAAAAACTGTTTTTT
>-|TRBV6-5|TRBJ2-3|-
CASSYSGRISTDTQYF
TGTGCCAGCAGTTACTCTGGCCGTATAAGCACAGATACGCAGTATTTT